This section outlines one T cell receptor (beta chain) sequence together with its context. The sequenced template was cDNA made from the entire isolated RNA. The data were produced by immunoSEQ multiplex PCR, yet TCRdb's version contains in-frame clones alone and is incomplete. This sample has some 300,000 clones, with under 8.5% found just once. The data belong to a study of beta chain features in type 1 diabetes. J lost 1 base, V lost 3 bases, and 5 bases had no gene match. The CDR3 sequence is 16 residues long. Germline values: CDR1 LNHDA, CDR2 SQIVND (reference sequence). The clonotype comes from a woman aged 18-30 years in good health. The chain uses TRBV19 and TRBJ1-5; TRBD1 aligns across 8 bases. The sample consisted of central memory CD4+ T cells from blood. The CDR3 nucleotides read TGTGCCAGTAGTATTCGAGGGACAGGCAGCAATCAGCCCCAGCATTTT. Amino acid sequence: CASSIRGTGSNQPQHF.